The next 14 T cell receptor beta chains were all read from a single sample in a study of cytotoxic CD8 clonotypes in ibrutinib-treated CLL. The method was immunoSEQ multiplex PCR; TCRdb's version includes in-frame clones alone and lacks a portion of them. This table holds under 150,000 clones, approximately 80% found once. The sequencing here drew on PBMCs, taken after 36 months of ibrutinib treatment. Receptors originate from a human donor with chronic lymphocytic leukemia.

The rearrangement joins TRBV11-3 to TRBJ2-2, with unresolved D. Germline loops: CDR1 SGHNT, CDR2 YENEEA. The V and J ends lost 1 base and 8 bases respectively, with 2 bases between them. The length of the CDR3 is 11 residues. CDR3 sequence (DNA): TGTGCCAGCAGCTTAGCTGGGGAGCTGTTTTTT. Amino acid sequence: CASSLAGELFF.

The chain recombines TRBV10-3 with TRBJ1-6; D is perhaps TRBD1 (6 bases). V was clipped by 8 bases and J by 0 bases, with 17 bases between them. This CDR3 region has 17 residues. Germline V gene sequence: CDR1 ENHRY, CDR2 SYGVKD. DNA of the CDR3: TGTGCCATCGGGGACAACCAATTGAGCTCCTATAATTCACCCCTCCACTTT. This sequence encodes CAIGDNQLSSYNSPLHF.

The chain uses TRBV5-1 and TRBJ1-1; 7 nucleotides line up with TRBD1. The CDR3 extends over 15 amino acids. V lost 1 base, J lost 8 bases, and 11 bases stayed unmatched. The V gene's germline CDR1 is SGHRS and CDR2 YFSETQ. CDR3 bases: TGCGCCAGCAGCTTGACCAACGCAGGGGGTTGGGAAGCTTTCTTT. It translates to CASSLTNAGGWEAFF.

The J gene is TRBJ2-2, the V gene TRBV6-1; 8 bases line up with TRBD1. With 6 bases clipped from V and 7 bases from J, the junction kept 10 bases outside the gene matches. The CDR3 has 15 amino acids. Germline CDR1 is MNHNS and CDR2 is SASEGT. The CDR3 protein is CASRGWTGSYGELFF. The CDR3 nucleotides read TGTGCCAGCAGGGGGTGGACAGGGAGTTACGGGGAGCTGTTTTTT.

The genes are TRBV7-8 and TRBJ2-3; D perhaps matches TRBD1 (7 bases). The CDR3 runs 15 residues. The germline V gene has CDR1 SGHVS and CDR2 FQNEAQ. The V and J ends lost 5 bases and 2 bases respectively, with 14 bases between them. CDR3 DNA sequence: TGTGCCAGCAGCGCGGGACAGACATTCACAGATACGCAGTATTTT. Translating gives CASSAGQTFTDTQYF.

The genes are TRBV9 and TRBJ2-5, with 10 bases aligning to TRBD2. After removal of 3 bases from V and 5 bases from J, the junction contained 7 bases not matched to a gene. The CDR3 contains 15 residues. The germline CDR1 and CDR2 sequences are SGDLS and YYNGEE. The DNA of the CDR3 is TGTGCCAGCAGCGAAGCGCCGGGACTAGCGGAGACCCAGTACTTC. It translates to CASSEAPGLAETQYF.

The chain carries TRBV11-2 and TRBJ2-1; D might be TRBD2 (5 bases). With 4 bases removed from V and 6 bases from J, the gap between germline ends came to 13 bases. CDR1 SGHAT and CDR2 FQNNGV come from the germline V gene. The CDR3 has 14 residues. The CDR3 DNA follows: TGTGCCAGCAGCTCAGAGGGTCCTCGCAATGAGCAGTTCTTC. Protein: CASSSEGPRNEQFF.

The chain carries TRBV5-5 and TRBJ1-2; D is possibly TRBD1 (5 bases). V lost 3 bases to trimming and J lost 5 bases, with 14 bases between them. This CDR3 is 14 amino acids long. Germline CDR1 and CDR2: SGHKS and YYEKEE (reference sequence). DNA of the CDR3: TGTGCCAGCAGCTGGGTGGGGCCCGAATATGGCTACACCTTC. The encoded protein is CASSWVGPEYGYTF.

A remark on this clone: This same CDR3 is encoded by further DNA sequences in the sample. J is TRBJ1-2 and V is TRBV27, with TRBD1 identical over 7 bases. This CDR3 comprises 13 residues. The V gene's germline CDR1 is MNHEY and CDR2 SMNVEV (reference sequence). Trimming cost V 3 bases and J 3 bases; bases outside gene matches: 1. DNA of the CDR3: TGTGCCAGCAGTTTGGGGACAGACTATGGCTACACCTTC. Its translation is CASSLGTDYGYTF.

This clone has just one count. The rearrangement joins TRBV7-8 to TRBJ2-7; 10 nucleotides agree with TRBD1. In germline, CDR1 is SGHVS, CDR2 FQNEAQ. Losses at the gene ends were 4 bases for V and 4 bases for J; bases not matched to a gene: 7. The CDR3 has 15 residues. The CDR3: CASSWTDRGPYEQYF. As DNA, the CDR3 is TGTGCCAGCAGCTGGACCGACAGGGGGCCATACGAGCAGTACTTC. The whole variable domain, remainder taken from reference TRBV7-8 and TRBJ2-7, is GAGVSQSPRYKVAKRGQDVALRCDPISGHVSLFWYQQALGQGPEFLTYFQNEAQLDKSGLPSDRFFAERPEGSVSTLKIQRTQQEDSAVYLCASSWTDRGPYEQYFGPGTRLTVT.

The chain recombines TRBV4-1 with TRBJ2-1; 9 nucleotides line up with TRBD2. Germline CDR1 MGHRA, CDR2 YSYEKL. This CDR3 has 18 amino acids. The V and J ends lost 2 bases and 3 bases, in that order; junction bases with no gene match: 11. The CDR3 here is CASSQPPGLAEIYNEQFF. The CDR3 DNA follows: TGCGCCAGCAGCCAACCCCCGGGACTAGCCGAGATCTACAATGAGCAGTTCTTC.

This chain links TRBV11-3 with TRBJ2-1, with D hard to call. Trimming shortened V by 6 bases and J by 0 bases, and 9 bases separated the two germline ends. The CDR3 runs 14 residues. Germline V gives CDR1 SGHNT, CDR2 YENEEA. The CDR3 region has the DNA TGTGCCAGCAGTCCCGCATACTCCTACAATGAGCAGTTCTTC. Amino acid sequence: CASSPAYSYNEQFF.

The gene calls are TRBV27 and TRBJ2-5; D ambiguous. Trimming pared 2 bases from V and 7 bases from J, leaving 8 bases between. This CDR3 has 12 amino acids. Germline values: CDR1 MNHEY, CDR2 SMNVEV (reference sequence). The CDR3 is CASSLPEGTQYF. CDR3 sequence (DNA): TGTGCCAGCAGTTTACCCGAAGGGACCCAGTACTTC.

The genes are TRBV13 and TRBJ1-1, with unresolved D. This CDR3 region has 14 residues. V lost 5 bases and J 4 bases, leaving 14 bases between the germline ends. Germline CDR1 and CDR2: PRHDT and FYEKMQ (reference sequence). The CDR3 region has the DNA TGTGCCAGCAGCGGCCGACCTCGGGGCACTGAAGCTTTCTTT. Residues: CASSGRPRGTEAFF.